A single sample gave rise to the 15 T cell receptor beta chains below, sequenced in a study of T-cell reconstitution after alpha-beta-depleted transplantation in children (dated by TCRdb to the mid-2010s). Library prep was done by PCR. The data were produced on an Illumina HiSeq 2500. TCR libraries were prepared with molecular barcoding, using unique molecular identifiers to normalize TCRbeta repertoire quantification. TCRdb's own reprocessing of the public reads used fastp at Q25 and MiXCR and kept productive beta chains. Rows with a matching CDR3 protein are joined into one entry that keeps the most common DNA and genes. Present in this sample are 420,000 or so distinct CDR3 sequences, 11% of which were seen just once. The ten most abundant clones make up roughly 6% of the sample. Here the sequenced sample was PBMCs from the stem cell graft donor, taken from the stem cell graft. The receptors were sampled from a human donor who donated a stem cell graft to a child with acute myeloid leukemia.

This clonotype was picked up many times. V gene TRBV6-5 combines with J gene TRBJ1-4; perhaps TRBD1 as D (5 bases). The CDR3 consists of 13 residues. Germline values: CDR1 MNHEY, CDR2 SVGAGI. V lost 3 bases and J lost 8, with 10 bases in between. This CDR3 is CASSYRGGEKLFF. The CDR3 DNA sequence: TGTGCCAGCAGTTATAGGGGAGGAGAAAAACTGTTTTTT.

In this sample, this clonotype turned up a few times. This chain links TRBV7-2 with TRBJ2-1; 7 bases are shared with TRBD2. Per the germline V gene, CDR1 is SGHTA and CDR2 is FQGNSA. Trimming at V came to 0 bases and at J to 5 bases, leaving 7 bases not matched to a gene. The CDR3 length is 16 residues. The CDR3: CASSLASTSAHNEQFF. The CDR3 region has the DNA TGTGCCAGCAGCTTAGCGAGCACTAGCGCCCACAATGAGCAGTTCTTC.

This clonotype was recorded many times. The chain uses TRBV7-9 and TRBJ1-1; TRBD1 is a possible D gene (6 bases). CDR1 is SEHNR, CDR2 FQNEAQ, per germline (reference sequence). Trimming took 1 base from V and 0 from J, leaving 9 bases between them. CDR3 length: 15 amino acids. The CDR3 region is CASSLGQDLNTEAFF. The CDR3 bases are TGTGCCAGCAGCTTAGGACAGGACTTGAACACTGAAGCTTTCTTT.

The chain has TRBV10-3 and TRBJ2-5; unclear D gene. This CDR3 has 11 amino acids. In germline, CDR1 is ENHRY, CDR2 SYGVKD. V lost 0 bases, J lost 7 bases, and 3 bases lay in between. This CDR3 reads CAISESGTQYF. Here the CDR3 DNA reads TGTGCCATCAGTGAGTCGGGGACCCAGTACTTC.

In its sample, this clonotype was seen many times. The V gene is TRBV20-1, the J gene TRBJ1-6; possibly TRBD1 for D (6 bases). The V end was cut by 5 bases, the J end by 7 bases, with 18 bases between. The length of the CDR3 is 15 residues. Germline V CDR1 and CDR2: DFQATT, SNEGSKA (reference sequence). Here the CDR3 DNA reads TGCAGTGCTGCAGGGGCCTTTAACGGGAATTCACCCCTCCACTTT. This encodes CSAAGAFNGNSPLHF.

J is TRBJ2-1 and V is TRBV20-1; the D gene is possibly TRBD2 (5 bases). The CDR3 is 15 amino acids. Germline CDR1 is DFQATT and CDR2 is SNEGSKA (reference sequence). Deletions cut 0 bases from V and 3 bases from J, with 12 bases between. CDR3 region: CSAREAARDYNEQFF. DNA of the CDR3: TGCAGTGCTAGAGAAGCGGCCCGCGACTACAATGAGCAGTTCTTC.

This clonotype was counted only a few times. This sequence joins TRBV10-3 and TRBJ2-5; D remains ambiguous. Germline V gene data show CDR1 as ENHRY and CDR2 as SYGVKD. This CDR3 region has 13 residues. V was shortened by 3 bases and J by 0 bases, with 5 bases between the two germline ends. The CDR3, as DNA: TGTGCCATCAGTGATAGCTACCAAGAGACCCAGTACTTC. This translates into CAISDSYQETQYF.

This clonotype was counted between two and nine times. The V and J genes are TRBV27 and TRBJ2-3; 10 bases fit TRBD1. V shed 10 bases and J 9 bases; nucleotides not matched to a gene: 13. Per germline, CDR1 MNHEY and CDR2 SMNVEV (reference sequence). CDR3 length equals 14 residues. The CDR3 DNA sequence: TGTGCCACACACCGGGACAGGGGTAGTGGGACGCAGTATTTT. Protein product: CATHRDRGSGTQYF.

This clonotype has a count of ten or more. This chain links TRBV6-1 with TRBJ1-2, with a possible D match to TRBD1 (6 bases). This CDR3 comprises 19 residues. Trimming removed 7 bases from V and 5 bases from J, with 32 bases in between. The germline V gene encodes CDR1 MNHNS and CDR2 SASEGT. The CDR3 spells CASTDLRGAGTQTFYGYTF. The DNA of the CDR3 is TGTGCCAGCACCGACCTGCGGGGGGCTGGGACGCAGACCTTTTATGGCTACACCTTC.

This clonotype was observed at least ten times. The rearrangement uses TRBV5-1 and TRBJ2-7; no definite D call. This CDR3 is 14 amino acids long. Germline V CDR1 and CDR2: SGHRS, YFSETQ. V gave up 6 bases and J gave up 3 bases, with 16 bases separating them. This CDR3 reads CASKNSLSDYEQYF. For the CDR3, the DNA is TGCGCCAGCAAAAACAGCCTGTCGGACTACGAGCAGTACTTC.

This clonotype was counted at least ten times. The rearrangement uses TRBV29-1 and TRBJ1-2, with D hard to call. The CDR3 loop spans 13 amino acids. Germline V gene sequence: CDR1 SQVTM, CDR2 ANQGSEA. Trimming took 3 bases from V and 0 from J, leaving 8 bases between them. DNA of the CDR3: TGCAGCGTTGACAGTGAAGCTAACTATGGCTACACCTTC. Translation gives CSVDSEANYGYTF.

The chain has TRBV24-1 and TRBJ2-2; D may be TRBD1 (6 bases). Germline V gene sequence: CDR1 KGHDR, CDR2 SFDVKD. With 4 bases removed from V and 6 bases from J, the gap between germline ends came to 11 bases. This CDR3 spans 14 amino acids. CDR3 protein: CATSDKQGPGELFF. For the CDR3, the DNA is TGTGCCACCAGTGACAAACAGGGTCCCGGGGAGCTGTTTTTT.

DNA for the CDR3: TGTGCCATCAGTGGAGGGGGTAACCAAGAGACCCAGTACTTC. It encodes CAISGGGNQETQYF. The chain links TRBV10-3 to TRBJ2-5; tentatively, D is TRBD1 (6 bases). The CDR3 is 14 amino acids. The germline gives CDR1 ENHRY, CDR2 SYGVKD. V was shortened by 4 bases and J by 0 bases, with 9 bases between the two germline ends.

This clonotype ranks as medium-sized. This chain links TRBV7-2 with TRBJ2-7; unclear D gene. Trimming cost V 1 base and J 0 bases, with 10 bases left between them. Germline V CDR1 and CDR2: SGHTA, FQGNSA. CDR3 length equals 15 residues. The CDR3 is CASSLGSLNSYEQYF. CDR3 in DNA: TGTGCCAGCAGCTTAGGGTCGCTAAACTCCTACGAGCAGTACTTC.

This sequence joins TRBV23-1 and TRBJ2-5, with a weak D call TRBD1 (6 bases). TRBV23-1 carries the ORF label, with uncertain function. Trimming shortened V by 2 bases and J by 2 bases, and 18 bases separated the two germline ends. This CDR3 is built from 17 residues. CDR3 in DNA: TGCGCCAGCAGTCAAACACTGGGACACCGCCTTCAAGAGACCCAGTACTTC. Residues: CASSQTLGHRLQETQYF.